Listed below are T cell receptor beta chains from one sample, sequenced in a study of OX40 agonist ivuxolimab in advanced cancers. Here immunoSEQ multiplex PCR was the method, and the copy in TCRdb shows in-frame clones only, minus some. Of approximately 35,000 clones in the sample, around four fifths are singletons; the top ten hold roughly 23%. The sequencing used CD4+ or CD8+ T cells sorted from blood, collected in a trial of the OX40 agonist ivuxolimab. These receptors originate from an adult with an advanced solid tumor such as melanoma, head and neck, liver or kidney cancer. Each CDR3 is given with its conserved first and last residue. The order of the fields is CDR3 DNA, CDR3 protein, clone size, D gene, J gene, V gene. A D gene is named only where the DNA matches it firmly. Expanded clones are given a class, and other clones once, few, many or no size at all.

CDR3nt: TGTGCCAGCAGCCTAACGACGGGACAGGGGGCGAAGTACTTATGGGAGGCCGGGGAGCTGTTTTTT
CDR3aa: CASSLTTGQGAKYLWEAGELFF
abundance: NA
d_gene: TRBD1
j_gene: TRBJ2-2
v_gene: TRBV14

CDR3nt: TGTGCCAGCAGCCTGGCGCACCAGAACACTGAAGCTTTCTTT
CDR3aa: CASSLAHQNTEAFF
abundance: few
d_gene: NA
j_gene: TRBJ1-1
v_gene: TRBV7-9

CDR3nt: TGTGCCAGCAGCTTAAGGGGACACAGCACAGATACGCAGTATTTT
CDR3aa: CASSLRGHSTDTQYF
abundance: NA
d_gene: NA
j_gene: TRBJ2-3
v_gene: TRBV7-2

CDR3nt: TGTGCCAGCAGTGAGAGATTCGGGGCCGATAATTCACCCCTCCACTTT
CDR3aa: CASSERFGADNSPLHF
abundance: once
d_gene: NA
j_gene: TRBJ1-6
v_gene: TRBV2

CDR3nt: TGTGCCAGCTTGTCGGACAGGGACGCCGGGGAGCTGTTTTTT
CDR3aa: CASLSDRDAGELFF
abundance: once
d_gene: TRBD1
j_gene: TRBJ2-2
v_gene: TRBV18

CDR3nt: TGTGCCAGCAGTGGAACGGGACTAGCCAACAATGAGCAGTTCTTC
CDR3aa: CASSGTGLANNEQFF
abundance: NA
d_gene: TRBD2
j_gene: TRBJ2-1
v_gene: TRBV6-6

CDR3nt: TGCGCCAGCAGCTCGGGACCTTTGAACACTGAAGCTTTCTTT
CDR3aa: CASSSGPLNTEAFF
abundance: NA
d_gene: NA
j_gene: TRBJ1-1
v_gene: TRBV5-1

CDR3nt: TGCGCCAGCAGTCAATTCCGGGACAGGGAAAGCATATGGCCCCAGCATTTT
CDR3aa: CASSQFRDRESIWPQHF
abundance: NA
d_gene: TRBD1
j_gene: TRBJ1-5
v_gene: TRBV23-1

CDR3nt: TGCGCCAGCAGCTCCGGGGACAGGGATCCTGGGGCCAACGTCCTGACTTTC
CDR3aa: CASSSGDRDPGANVLTF
abundance: NA
d_gene: TRBD1
j_gene: TRBJ2-6
v_gene: TRBV5-1

CDR3nt: TGTGCCAGCTCCCAGACAGGAGACTCCTATAATTCACCCCTCCACTTT
CDR3aa: CASSQTGDSYNSPLHF
abundance: NA
d_gene: NA
j_gene: TRBJ1-6
v_gene: TRBV18

CDR3nt: TGTGCCAGTAGTACCATAGGTCAAGAGACCCAGTACTTC
CDR3aa: CASSTIGQETQYF
abundance: NA
d_gene: NA
j_gene: TRBJ2-5
v_gene: TRBV19

CDR3nt: TGTGCCAGCAGAGGCTCAGGAAGCTCCTACGAGCAGTACTTC
CDR3aa: CASRGSGSSYEQYF
abundance: NA
d_gene: NA
j_gene: TRBJ2-7
v_gene: TRBV28

CDR3nt: TGTGCCAGCAGCGTAGGGGTAGCGGGGGTCGATGAGCAGTTCTTC
CDR3aa: CASSVGVAGVDEQFF
abundance: NA
d_gene: TRBD2
j_gene: TRBJ2-1
v_gene: TRBV9

CDR3nt: TGTGCCAGCTCACTCCCCGATCAGCCCCAGCATTTT
CDR3aa: CASSLPDQPQHF
abundance: NA
d_gene: NA
j_gene: TRBJ1-5
v_gene: TRBV18

CDR3nt: TGTGCCAGCAGTGAAGGGCCGGGCGCAGATACGCAGTATTTT
CDR3aa: CASSEGPGADTQYF
abundance: NA
d_gene: NA
j_gene: TRBJ2-3
v_gene: TRBV2

CDR3nt: TGTGCCAGCAGTTACAGGCAGGGGGTGGCTGAAAAACTGTTTTTT
CDR3aa: CASSYRQGVAEKLFF
abundance: NA
d_gene: TRBD1
j_gene: TRBJ1-4
v_gene: TRBV6-6

CDR3nt: TGTGCCAGCAGCTTGGATGGGTTCGAGCAGTACTTC
CDR3aa: CASSLDGFEQYF
abundance: NA
d_gene: NA
j_gene: TRBJ2-7
v_gene: TRBV5-4

CDR3nt: TGTGCCATCAGTGCGACGACAGGGCTTTTGGGCTACACCTTC
CDR3aa: CAISATTGLLGYTF
abundance: NA
d_gene: TRBD1
j_gene: TRBJ1-2
v_gene: TRBV10-3

CDR3nt: TGTGCCAGCATTGGACAGGCAATAGTGGGGGGCTACACCTTC
CDR3aa: CASIGQAIVGGYTF
abundance: NA
d_gene: TRBD1
j_gene: TRBJ1-2
v_gene: TRBV6-6

CDR3nt: TGTGCCAGCAGTGAAGGGGGGTTGGGTCAGCCCCAGCATTTT
CDR3aa: CASSEGGLGQPQHF
abundance: NA
d_gene: NA
j_gene: TRBJ1-5
v_gene: TRBV2

CDR3nt: TGTGCCTGGAGTGTACAGGCAGGGAACCAAGAGACCCAGTACTTC
CDR3aa: CAWSVQAGNQETQYF
abundance: NA
d_gene: NA
j_gene: TRBJ2-5
v_gene: TRBV30

CDR3nt: TGTGCCAGCAGCTCACTAGCGTGGGGGGTCGATACGCAGTATTTT
CDR3aa: CASSSLAWGVDTQYF
abundance: NA
d_gene: TRBD2
j_gene: TRBJ2-3
v_gene: TRBV5-6

CDR3nt: TGCGCCAGCAACCGGGACGGGGGGACCGGGGAGCTGTTTTTT
CDR3aa: CASNRDGGTGELFF
abundance: NA
d_gene: TRBD2
j_gene: TRBJ2-2
v_gene: TRBV5-1

CDR3nt: TGTGCCATCAGTGAGTCAGGGCAGCTCATTAATTCACCCCTCCACTTT
CDR3aa: CAISESGQLINSPLHF
abundance: NA
d_gene: NA
j_gene: TRBJ1-6
v_gene: TRBV10-3

CDR3nt: TGTGCCAGCAGTGGCCAACAGGGGGCCCACAATCAGCCCCAGCATTTT
CDR3aa: CASSGQQGAHNQPQHF
abundance: NA
d_gene: TRBD1
j_gene: TRBJ1-5
v_gene: TRBV6-1

CDR3nt: TGTGCCAGTAGTAGAGCAGGCGACGCGAGCTATGGCTACACCTTC
CDR3aa: CASSRAGDASYGYTF
abundance: NA
d_gene: NA
j_gene: TRBJ1-2
v_gene: TRBV19

CDR3nt: TGCGCCAGCAGCGAGCAGCCGAACACTGAAGCTTTCTTT
CDR3aa: CASSEQPNTEAFF
abundance: NA
d_gene: NA
j_gene: TRBJ1-1
v_gene: TRBV5-1

CDR3nt: TGTGCCAGCAGACACACCGGGACAATTAGCACAGATACGCAGTATTTT
CDR3aa: CASRHTGTISTDTQYF
abundance: once
d_gene: NA
j_gene: TRBJ2-3
v_gene: TRBV11-1

CDR3nt: TGCAGTGCTAGAGTTACCACTGAAGCTTTCTTT
CDR3aa: CSARVTTEAFF
abundance: NA
d_gene: NA
j_gene: TRBJ1-1
v_gene: TRBV20-1

CDR3nt: TGTGCCAGCAGCTTAGGTAGGCCCAGCTCTGGAAACACCATATATTTT
CDR3aa: CASSLGRPSSGNTIYF
abundance: NA
d_gene: NA
j_gene: TRBJ1-3
v_gene: TRBV7-2

CDR3nt: TGTGCCAGCAGTTACTCGGGACAGAGCACAGATACGCAGTATTTT
CDR3aa: CASSYSGQSTDTQYF
abundance: NA
d_gene: TRBD1
j_gene: TRBJ2-3
v_gene: TRBV6-5

CDR3nt: TGCGCCAGCAGCCCGTGGACAGGCCTTAACACCGGGGAGCTGTTTTTT
CDR3aa: CASSPWTGLNTGELFF
abundance: NA
d_gene: TRBD1
j_gene: TRBJ2-2
v_gene: TRBV5-1

CDR3nt: TGCGCCAGCAGCCGACAGAGCGGGGGGGCCTACAATGAGCAGTTCTTC
CDR3aa: CASSRQSGGAYNEQFF
abundance: NA
d_gene: TRBD2
j_gene: TRBJ2-1
v_gene: TRBV4-1

CDR3nt: TGTGCCAGCAGTGAGGGGGGGGGCAATCAGCCCCAGCATTTT
CDR3aa: CASSEGGGNQPQHF
abundance: NA
d_gene: NA
j_gene: TRBJ1-5
v_gene: TRBV6-1

CDR3nt: TGTGCCAGCAGCGTAGCGGGGGGCGGCACCGGGGAGCTGTTTTTT
CDR3aa: CASSVAGGGTGELFF
abundance: NA
d_gene: NA
j_gene: TRBJ2-2
v_gene: TRBV9

CDR3nt: TGTGCCGGAAGTTGGGGGGGTTCAGATACGCAGTATTTT
CDR3aa: CAGSWGGSDTQYF
abundance: NA
d_gene: TRBD2
j_gene: TRBJ2-3
v_gene: TRBV30

CDR3nt: TGTGCCAGCAGTCCCCAATTGGGGGGGGCCTCGAATGAGCAGTTCTTC
CDR3aa: CASSPQLGGASNEQFF
abundance: NA
d_gene: NA
j_gene: TRBJ2-1
v_gene: TRBV7-2

CDR3nt: TGTGCCAGCAGCTTGGATCCCTCGGGCTCTGGAAACACCATATATTTT
CDR3aa: CASSLDPSGSGNTIYF
abundance: NA
d_gene: NA
j_gene: TRBJ1-3
v_gene: TRBV5-4

CDR3nt: TGTGCCTGGAGTTTGGGGGCCACAGATACGCAGTATTTT
CDR3aa: CAWSLGATDTQYF
abundance: NA
d_gene: NA
j_gene: TRBJ2-3
v_gene: TRBV30

CDR3nt: TGTGCCTGGAGTGCGGGGGGGTTGGACACTGAAGCTTTCTTT
CDR3aa: CAWSAGGLDTEAFF
abundance: NA
d_gene: NA
j_gene: TRBJ1-1
v_gene: TRBV30

CDR3nt: TGTGCCAGTAAAGGCCGGGCGGGCCAGTACTTC
CDR3aa: CASKGRAGQYF
abundance: NA
d_gene: NA
j_gene: TRBJ2-5
v_gene: TRBV19

CDR3nt: TGTGCCAGCAGTTTATCGGACAGTATTGGTTCACCCCTCCACTTT
CDR3aa: CASSLSDSIGSPLHF
abundance: NA
d_gene: NA
j_gene: TRBJ1-6
v_gene: TRBV27

CDR3nt: TGTGCCAGCAGTTACGCTTACACTGAAGCTTTCTTT
CDR3aa: CASSYAYTEAFF
abundance: once
d_gene: NA
j_gene: TRBJ1-1
v_gene: TRBV6-6

CDR3nt: TGTGCCAGCAGCGACCAACTCAGGAACACCGGGGAGCTGTTTTTT
CDR3aa: CASSDQLRNTGELFF
abundance: NA
d_gene: NA
j_gene: TRBJ2-2
v_gene: TRBV13

CDR3nt: TGTGCCATCAAAAAGGGGCTTAATAATGAAAAACTGTTTTTT
CDR3aa: CAIKKGLNNEKLFF
abundance: NA
d_gene: NA
j_gene: TRBJ1-4
v_gene: TRBV2

CDR3nt: TGTGCCGCGAGCCCTAGCGGGGGGGCCAGAGATACGCAGTATTTT
CDR3aa: CAASPSGGARDTQYF
abundance: NA
d_gene: TRBD2
j_gene: TRBJ2-3
v_gene: TRBV6-4

CDR3nt: TGTGCCAGTAGTATAACGACCGGGGCGATTAGCAATCAGCCCCAGCATTTT
CDR3aa: CASSITTGAISNQPQHF
abundance: NA
d_gene: NA
j_gene: TRBJ1-5
v_gene: TRBV19

CDR3nt: TGTGCCAGCAGTTACGGCTTAGGCCAGCCCCAGCATTTT
CDR3aa: CASSYGLGQPQHF
abundance: NA
d_gene: NA
j_gene: TRBJ1-5
v_gene: TRBV6-6

CDR3nt: TGTGCCACCAGCTCGAGTCAGGGAAGTTCACCCCTCCACTTT
CDR3aa: CATSSSQGSSPLHF
abundance: NA
d_gene: NA
j_gene: TRBJ1-6
v_gene: TRBV15